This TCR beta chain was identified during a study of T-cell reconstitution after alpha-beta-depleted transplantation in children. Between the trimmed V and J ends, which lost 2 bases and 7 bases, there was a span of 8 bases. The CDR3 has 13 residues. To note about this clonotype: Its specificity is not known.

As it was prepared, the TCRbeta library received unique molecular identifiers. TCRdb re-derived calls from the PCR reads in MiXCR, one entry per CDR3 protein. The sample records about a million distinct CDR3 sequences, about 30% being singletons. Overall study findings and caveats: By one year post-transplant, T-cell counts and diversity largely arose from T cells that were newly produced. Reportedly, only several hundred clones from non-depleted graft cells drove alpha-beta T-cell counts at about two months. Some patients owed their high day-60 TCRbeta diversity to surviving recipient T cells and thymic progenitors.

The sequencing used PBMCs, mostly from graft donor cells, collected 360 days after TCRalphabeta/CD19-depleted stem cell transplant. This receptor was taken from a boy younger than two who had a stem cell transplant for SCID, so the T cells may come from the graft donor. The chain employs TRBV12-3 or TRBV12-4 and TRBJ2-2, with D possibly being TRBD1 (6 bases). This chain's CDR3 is CASSLQGNGELFF. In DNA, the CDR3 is TGTGCCAGCAGTTTACAGGGGAACGGGGAGCTGTTTTTT.